This T cell receptor (beta chain) was sequenced for a study of shared clonotypes between healthy human individuals. The method was immunoSEQ multiplex PCR; TCRdb's version includes in-frame clones alone and lacks a portion of them. The sample lists roughly 1 million clones; under 80% were seen once. Trimming cost V 5 bases and J 0 bases, with 12 bases left between them. In germline, CDR1 is SGDLS, CDR2 YYNGEE. This CDR3 has 15 amino acids. The source is a man aged 18 to 30 in good health. This chain connects TRBV9 to TRBJ1-5; D is uncertain. The specimen sequenced was memory CD4+ T cells sorted from blood. The sample's subset: CD45RA-negative fraction. CDR3 coding DNA: TGTGCCAGCAGGACGGTGGCCCCTAGCAATCAGCCCCAGCATTTT. This codes for CASRTVAPSNQPQHF.